This T cell receptor beta chain is from a study of T cells in Graves' hyperthyroidism and ophthalmopathy. Regions amplified from RNA transcripts were the TCR beta CDR3 regions. First-round RT-PCR with HTBI primers amplified the TCR CDR3 region. TCRdb re-derived calls from the multiplex PCR reads in MiXCR, one entry per CDR3 protein. The sample consists of under 400,000 distinct CDR3 sequences, around 17% of them appearing once. This clonotype showed up just a few times. This could be a read error, since a much larger clone is one nucleotide away. CDR3 size: 15 residues. Looked up from germline, CDR1 is LGHDT and CDR2 is YNNKEL (reference sequence).

The gene calls are TRBV3-1 and TRBJ2-5, with a weak D call TRBD2 (6 bases). The receptor comes from a man younger than 45 with Graves' hyperthyroidism. The sample consisted of blood. In nucleotides, the CDR3 is TGTGCCAGCGGCCAATTAACGGGAGTAGGCGAGACCCAGTACTTC. This encodes CASGQLTGVGETQYF.